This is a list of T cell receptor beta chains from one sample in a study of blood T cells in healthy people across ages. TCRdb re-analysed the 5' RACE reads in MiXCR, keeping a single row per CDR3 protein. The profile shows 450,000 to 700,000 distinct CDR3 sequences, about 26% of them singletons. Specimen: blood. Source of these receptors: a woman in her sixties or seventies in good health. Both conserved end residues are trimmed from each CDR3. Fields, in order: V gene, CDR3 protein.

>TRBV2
ASSERIAGADTQY
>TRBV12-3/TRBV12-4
ASSLSNEQY
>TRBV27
ASSFGGGDGYT
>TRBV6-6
ASSYPTGRSDEQY
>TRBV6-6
ASRTPSSETQY
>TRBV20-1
SARASEGTSGAHNEQF
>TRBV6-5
ASSSTGGWGETQY
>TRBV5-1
ASSLAAGLAKNIQY
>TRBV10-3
ATGGQAGSPLH
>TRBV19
ASSLNTGTGNEQF
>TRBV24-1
ATSKPGAEETQY
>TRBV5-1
ASSEDTTGGTEAF
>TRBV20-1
SALLGGALSNEQF
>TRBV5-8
ASSPQRTNNEKLF
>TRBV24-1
ATSDFIGKAF
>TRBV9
ASSVEQRGIETQY
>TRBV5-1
ASSSSTGLSYNEQF
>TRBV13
ASSWRAGATDTQY
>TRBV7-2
ASSRSKGWAGETQY
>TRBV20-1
SATPGGSGGKNIQY
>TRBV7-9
ASSLEGGGEKLF
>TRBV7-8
ASSPPKLSYNEQF
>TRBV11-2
ASSLLRDGYEQY
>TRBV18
ASSPPPAGEKLF
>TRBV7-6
ASSLELAGGSGANVLT
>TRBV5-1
ASSGPSYEQY
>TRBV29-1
SVVADSYNEQF
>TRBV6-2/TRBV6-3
AGSSSRSRAF
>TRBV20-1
SARDNGTSGYEQY
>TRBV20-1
SARAPTIAQY
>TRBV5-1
ASSLMGQGDSPLH
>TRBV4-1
ASSQDGLYTEAF
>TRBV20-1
SARDYTGTQETQY
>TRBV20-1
SAFVAGEETQY
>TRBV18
ASSPGLVVQETQY